This TCR beta chain was recorded in a study of beta chain features in type 1 diabetes. CDR1 is LGHNA and CDR2 is YSLEER in the germline V gene. Trimming took off 1 base at V and 4 bases at J, with 11 bases between the two ends. The CDR3 runs to 15 residues. Every bit of the isolated RNA underwent reverse transcription, so sequencing read expressed TCRB transcripts. Repertoires were generated with immunoSEQ multiplex PCR, while TCRdb's copy carries only in-frame clones and drops some. The sample lists roughly 140,000 clones, 6.9% occurring once. V is TRBV4-3 and J is TRBJ1-3; a possible D gene is TRBD1 (5 bases). This TCR was sampled from a woman in her twenties or thirties in good health. What was sequenced was central memory CD4+ T cells from blood. CDR3 nucleotides: TGCGCCAGCAGCCAAGGTAGACAGTCCGGAAACACCATATATTTT. It translates to CASSQGRQSGNTIYF.